Given below is one TCR beta chain in context. This may arise from a read error, as a much more abundant clone is one base away. This record belongs to a study of type 1 regulatory T cells. Study information: T-allo10 is a Tr1-enriched, alloantigen-specific CD4 T cell product made in vitro.

A single record per CDR3 protein comes from TCRdb applying MiXCR to the reads. The sample yields about 19,000 distinct CDR3 sequences, roughly 10% seen once. CDR1 is SGHDN and CDR2 is FVKESK in the germline V gene. V shed 0 bases and J shed 18 bases, with 18 bases lying between them. This CDR3 region has 14 residues. This sequence joins TRBV14 and TRBJ1-6; D remains unclear. The sequenced sample consisted of CD4+ T cells, either the whole sample or a sorted fraction (not recorded which). The receptor's source is a human donor in good health. The CDR3 region is CASSQDGQLFDPHF. The CDR3 coding sequence is TGTGCCAGCAGCCAAGATGGGCAGCTCTTCGACCCCCACTTT.